This T cell receptor (beta chain) was observed in a study of cytomegalovirus exposure and HLA in healthy donors. Study-level information: Of all 400 or so donors who were genotyped, about 80% belonged to the Caucasian-associated ancestry cluster. Overall study findings and caveats: The study recorded 150 to 200 TCR beta chains that were cytomegalovirus-associated.

With 60 Vbeta and 13 Jbeta primers, the PCR was carried out. TCRdb's table, derived via immunoSEQ multiplex PCR, lists solely in-frame clones and lacks some. Its table records 29,000 or so clones. A remark on this clone: Its antigen is unknown. Compared with germline, one end of the junction differs, possibly owing to a read error.

Germline V gives CDR1 GTSNPN, CDR2 SVGIG (reference sequence). This CDR3 region has 15 residues. Sequencing was done on a sample of PBMCs. The chain has TRBV30 and TRBJ2-3; TRBD2 agrees at 7 bases. This TCR came from a man under 40 in good health and CMV-seronegative. The CDR3 sequence: CAGSLGTTGTDTQYF. In DNA, the CDR3 is TGTGCCGGGAGTCTGGGGACTACCGGCACAGATACGCAGTATTTT.